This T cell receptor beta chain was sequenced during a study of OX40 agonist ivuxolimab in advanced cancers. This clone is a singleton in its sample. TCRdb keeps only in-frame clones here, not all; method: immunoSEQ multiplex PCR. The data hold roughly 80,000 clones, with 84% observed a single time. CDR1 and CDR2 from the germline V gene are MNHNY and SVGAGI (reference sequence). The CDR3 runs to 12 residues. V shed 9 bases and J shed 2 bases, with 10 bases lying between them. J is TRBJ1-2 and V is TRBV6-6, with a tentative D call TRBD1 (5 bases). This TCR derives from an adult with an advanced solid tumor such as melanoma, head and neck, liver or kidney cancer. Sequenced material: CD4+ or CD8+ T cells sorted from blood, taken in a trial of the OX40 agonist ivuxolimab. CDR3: CASRRGNYGYTF. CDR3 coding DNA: TGTGCCAGTCGCCGGGGGAACTATGGCTACACCTTC.